The text below deals with one T cell receptor (beta chain). The conserved phenylalanine or tryptophan is not found at the CDR3 terminus, so this likely reflects a read error. This entry belongs to a study of identical twins. Germline CDR1 SQVTM, CDR2 ANQGSEA. This CDR3 spans 16 amino acids. The trim removed 2 bases at V and 0 bases at J, leaving 6 bases unmatched. TCRdb ran MiXCR on the 5' RACE reads and lists one entry per CDR3 protein. The sample gives hundreds of thousands of distinct CDR3 sequences, 18% of which show up once; around 13% is in the top ten. This sample was shared with a second study, whose subject was T cells expressing NK-cell markers. From that paper: Of CD8+ T cells, about 1.0-7.5% belonged to dominant NKG2C+ clonotypes in six or seven donors.

J is TRBJ2-3 and V is TRBV29-1; 9 bases fit TRBD2. The TCR was taken from a woman under 30 in good health. The source material was PBMCs. In nucleotides, the CDR3 is TGCAGCGTTGAATTGGCTAGCGGGGCTAGCACAGATACGCAGTATTCT. It encodes CSVELASGASTDTQYS.